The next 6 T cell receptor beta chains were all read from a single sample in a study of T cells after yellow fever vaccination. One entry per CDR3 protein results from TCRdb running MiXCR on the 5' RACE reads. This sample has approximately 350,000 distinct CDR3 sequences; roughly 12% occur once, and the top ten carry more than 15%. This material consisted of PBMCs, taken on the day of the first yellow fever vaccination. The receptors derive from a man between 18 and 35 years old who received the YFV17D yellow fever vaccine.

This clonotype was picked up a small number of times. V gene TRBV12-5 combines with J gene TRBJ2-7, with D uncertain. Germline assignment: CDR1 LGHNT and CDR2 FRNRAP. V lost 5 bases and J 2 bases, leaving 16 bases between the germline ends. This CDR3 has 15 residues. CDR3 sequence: CASGLREGYTYEQYF. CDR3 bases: TGTGCTAGTGGTCTAAGAGAAGGTTATACCTACGAGCAGTACTTC.

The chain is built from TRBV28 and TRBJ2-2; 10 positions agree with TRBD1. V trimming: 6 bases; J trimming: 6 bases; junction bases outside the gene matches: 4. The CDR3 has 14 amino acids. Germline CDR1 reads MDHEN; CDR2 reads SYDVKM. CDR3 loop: CASRPGQGPGELFF. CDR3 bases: TGTGCCAGCAGGCCGGGACAGGGGCCCGGGGAGCTGTTTTTT.

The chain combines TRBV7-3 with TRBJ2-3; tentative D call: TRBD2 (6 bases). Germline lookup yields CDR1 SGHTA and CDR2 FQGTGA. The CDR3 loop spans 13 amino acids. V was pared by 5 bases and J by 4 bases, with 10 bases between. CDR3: CASSLVAADTQYF. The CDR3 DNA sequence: TGTGCCAGCAGCCTCGTAGCGGCAGATACGCAGTATTTT.

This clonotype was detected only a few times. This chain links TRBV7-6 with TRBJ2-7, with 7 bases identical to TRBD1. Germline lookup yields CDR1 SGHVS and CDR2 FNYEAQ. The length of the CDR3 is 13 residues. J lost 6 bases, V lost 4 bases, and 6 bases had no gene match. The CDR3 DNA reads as TGTGCCAGCAGCTACCAACAGGGGAGCGAGCAGTACTTC. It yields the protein CASSYQQGSEQYF. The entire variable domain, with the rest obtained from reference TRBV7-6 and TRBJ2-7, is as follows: GAGVSQSPRYKVTKRGQDVALRCDPISGHVSLYWYRQALGQGPEFLTYFNYEAQQDKSGLPNDRFSAERPEGSISTLTIQRTEQRDSAMYRCASSYQQGSEQYFGPGTRLTVT.

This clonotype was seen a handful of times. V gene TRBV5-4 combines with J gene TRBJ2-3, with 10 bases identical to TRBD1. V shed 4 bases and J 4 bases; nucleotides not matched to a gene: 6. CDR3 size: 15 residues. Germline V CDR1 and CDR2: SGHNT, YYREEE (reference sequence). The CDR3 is CASSDRGRSPDTQYF. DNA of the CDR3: TGTGCCAGCAGCGACAGGGGGCGCTCCCCAGATACGCAGTATTTT.

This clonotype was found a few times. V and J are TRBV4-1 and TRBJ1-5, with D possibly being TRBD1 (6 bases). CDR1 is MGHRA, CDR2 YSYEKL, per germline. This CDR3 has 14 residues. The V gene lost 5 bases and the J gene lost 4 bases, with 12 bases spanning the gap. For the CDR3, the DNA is TGCGCCAGCAGCGTAAGGGGGGGTAATCAGCCCCAGCATTTT. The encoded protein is CASSVRGGNQPQHF.